The 28 T cell receptor beta chains reported below all come from one sample, sequenced in a study of blood T cell repertoires in COVID-19 (dated by TCRdb to the early 2020s). The library was made by the immunoSEQ multiplex PCR assay. The source is immuneACCESS, and TCRdb retained only in-frame sequences with V and J called. Part of the clones is not carried over; for the studies checked, unresolved V genes explain less than half of this, and the remainder is unexplained. Across this sample there are more than 85,000 clones, with around 81% seen only once. The top ten hold around 10% of the sample. The sequenced material came from peripheral blood. Receptors originate from a woman in her sixties or seventies with acute or convalescent COVID-19.

The genes are TRBV7-9 and TRBJ2-7; D is unresolved. V gave up 2 bases and J gave up 6 bases, with 5 bases separating them. CDR1 is SEHNR, CDR2 FQNEAQ, per germline (reference sequence). CDR3 length equals 11 residues. The CDR3 here is CASSLISEQYF. The CDR3 DNA sequence: TGTGCCAGCAGCTTAATTAGCGAGCAGTACTTC.

CDR3 protein: CASSYLTGEGSRNQPQHF. CDR3 nucleotide sequence: TGTGCCAGCAGTTACCTGACAGGGGAGGGAAGTAGGAATCAGCCCCAGCATTTT. This chain uses TRBV6-2 or TRBV6-3 with TRBJ1-5; 8 bases match TRBD1. The V segment lost 2 bases and the J segment 4 bases; nucleotides outside the gene matches: 13. Germline CDR1 and CDR2: MNHEY and SVGEGT. The CDR3 loop spans 18 amino acids.

This chain links TRBV20-1 with TRBJ1-5; D is possibly TRBD1 (5 bases). V gave up 3 bases and J gave up 1 base, with 10 bases separating them. Germline CDR1 and CDR2: DFQATT and SNEGSKA (reference sequence). This CDR3 is 14 amino acids long. In nucleotides, the CDR3 is TGCAGTGCTAGTCTGGACACAAGCAATCAGCCCCAGCATTTT. Translation: CSASLDTSNQPQHF.

The gene calls are TRBV28 and TRBJ2-3; 11 nucleotides agree with TRBD2. Germline CDR1 and CDR2: MDHEN and SYDVKM. CDR3 length: 15 amino acids. Trimming removed 6 bases from V and 4 bases from J; junction bases left unmatched: 6. CDR3 coding DNA: TGTGCCAGCAGCCCAGGGACTAGCGGTGCAGATACGCAGTATTTT. Protein sequence: CASSPGTSGADTQYF.

The V and J genes are TRBV9 and TRBJ1-1, with 7 bases lining up with TRBD1. CDR1 SGDLS and CDR2 YYNGEE come from the germline V gene. The CDR3 length is 14 residues. After removal of 3 bases from V and 7 bases from J, the junction contained 9 bases not matched to a gene. CDR3 DNA sequence: TGTGCCAGCAGCGGCAGACAGGGTATGGGTGAAGCTTTCTTT. It encodes CASSGRQGMGEAFF.

V usage is TRBV30 and J usage is TRBJ2-7; the D gene is possibly TRBD1 (7 bases). The germline CDR1 and CDR2 sequences are GTSNPN and SVGIG (reference sequence). The length of the CDR3 is 15 residues. The V end was cut by 4 bases, the J end by 3 bases, with 19 bases between. DNA for the CDR3: TGTGCCTGGACCAGGGGGGCCCCTAAGGGCTACGAGCAGTACTTC. Encoded protein: CAWTRGAPKGYEQYF.

This chain links TRBV7-2 with TRBJ1-5; 11 nucleotides match TRBD1. The CDR3 is 16 residues long. Germline V gene data show CDR1 as SGHTA and CDR2 as FQGNSA. V trimming: 11 bases; J trimming: 5 bases; junction bases outside the gene matches: 14. DNA for the CDR3: TGTGCCCTTGGGGACAGGGGGTCGCACTCCTATCAGCCCCAGCATTTT. Translation: CALGDRGSHSYQPQHF.

The chain is built from TRBV5-6 and TRBJ1-2; D call uncertain. CDR1 and CDR2 from the germline V gene are SGHDT and YYEEEE. This CDR3 has 18 residues. V was cut by 3 bases and J by 2 bases, with 23 bases left in between. As DNA, the CDR3 is TGTGCCAGCAGCTCACCGGGGTTGTGGGAGGGAATCAACTATGGCTACACCTTC. Protein sequence: CASSSPGLWEGINYGYTF. Full variable domain (outside the CDR3, taken from reference TRBV5-6 and TRBJ1-2): DAGVTQSPTHLIKTRGQQVTLRCSPKSGHDTVSWYQQALGQGPQFIFQYYEEEERQRGNFPDRFSGHQFPNYSSELNVNALLLGDSALYLCASSSPGLWEGINYGYTFGSGTRLTVV.

The J gene is TRBJ1-2, the V gene TRBV19; 8 bases align to TRBD1. Germline CDR1 reads LNHDA; CDR2 reads SQIVND (reference sequence). V was pared by 7 bases and J by 5 bases, with 9 bases of the junction left unmatched. This CDR3 spans 14 amino acids. CDR3 DNA: TGTGCCAGTAATGTCGGGACAGGTTTTTATGGCTACACCTTC. Translated, it gives CASNVGTGFYGYTF.

The J gene is TRBJ2-1, the V gene TRBV4-2; no definite D call. Germline V gene sequence: CDR1 LGHNA, CDR2 YNFKEQ. The ends were cut back, 0 bases at V and 2 bases at J, with 2 bases in the middle. The CDR3 covers 13 residues. The CDR3 DNA reads as TGTGCCAGCAGCCAAGACGCCTACAATGAGCAGTTCTTC. This sequence encodes CASSQDAYNEQFF.

J is TRBJ2-1 and V is TRBV24-1; D is undetermined. V lost 2 bases to trimming and J lost 6 bases, with 16 bases between them. Germline CDR1 KGHDR, CDR2 SFDVKD. The CDR3 is made up of 16 amino acids. Here the CDR3 DNA reads TGTGCCACCAGTGATTCCGACTTGCAATCTCGCAATGAGCAGTTCTTC. As protein: CATSDSDLQSRNEQFF.

The V and J genes are TRBV5-4 and TRBJ1-1; TRBD1 matches at 9 bases. After removal of 4 bases from V and 5 bases from J, the junction contained 6 bases not matched to a gene. CDR1 is SGHNT and CDR2 is YYREEE in the germline V gene (reference sequence). There are 14 residues in the CDR3. CDR3 protein: CASSARTGETEAFF. CDR3 nucleotide sequence: TGTGCCAGCAGCGCGAGGACAGGGGAAACTGAAGCTTTCTTT. Variable domain in full (rest from reference TRBV5-4 and TRBJ1-1): ETGVTQSPTHLIKTRGQQVTLRCSSQSGHNTVSWYQQALGQGPQFIFQYYREEENGRGNFPPRFSGLQFPNYSSELNVNALELDDSALYLCASSARTGETEAFFGQGTRLTVV.

J is TRBJ2-2 and V is TRBV5-6; tentatively, D is TRBD2 (7 bases). Germline CDR1 SGHDT, CDR2 YYEEEE. Trimming removed 4 bases at V and 4 bases at J, with 17 bases between. CDR3 length: 16 residues. CDR3 region: CASSPKGGASTGELFF. In DNA form, the CDR3 reads TGTGCCAGCAGCCCAAAAGGGGGGGCGAGCACCGGGGAGCTGTTTTTT.

The chain joins TRBV15 to TRBJ2-5; 10 bases line up with TRBD2. Germline V gives CDR1 LNHNV, CDR2 YYDKDF (reference sequence). The CDR3 is 16 amino acids. The junction had 3 bases not matched to a gene; V was cut back by 1 base and J by 1 base. This CDR3 is CATSRGRTSGQETQYF. The CDR3 nucleotides are TGTGCCACCAGCAGAGGCCGGACTAGCGGCCAAGAGACCCAGTACTTC. Full variable domain (rest looked up from reference TRBV15 and TRBJ2-5): DAMVIQNPRYQVTQFGKPVTLSCSQTLNHNVMYWYQQKSSQAPKLLFHYYDKDFNNEADTPDNFQSRRPNTSFCFLDIRSPGLGDTAMYLCATSRGRTSGQETQYFGPGTRLLVL.

A note on this clone: The sample carries other DNA sequences with the same CDR3. V is TRBV4-3 and J is TRBJ2-7, with TRBD1 matching 9 bases. Losses at the gene ends were 3 bases for V and 0 bases for J; bases not matched to a gene: 3. Germline CDR1 LGHNA, CDR2 YSLEER. CDR3 size: 15 residues. The CDR3 spells CASSQGTGSSYEQYF. CDR3 bases: TGCGCCAGCAGCCAGGGGACAGGGAGCTCCTACGAGCAGTACTTC.

The rearrangement joins TRBV5-1 to TRBJ2-7; TRBD1 aligns across 8 bases. V shed 1 base and J 6 bases; nucleotides not matched to a gene: 9. Germline V gene sequence: CDR1 SGHRS, CDR2 YFSETQ. CDR3 size: 15 residues. For the CDR3, the DNA is TGCGCCAGCAGCTTGTCGTTTGGACAGGGAGGCGAGCAGTACTTC. Its protein product is CASSLSFGQGGEQYF.

V usage is TRBV2 and J usage is TRBJ2-2, with 9 positions matching TRBD2. In germline, CDR1 is SNHLY, CDR2 FYNNEI. This CDR3 contains 15 residues. J gave up 4 bases and V 4 bases, and 4 bases lay outside the gene matches. This CDR3 reads CASSVGAGGTGELFF. CDR3 sequence (DNA): TGTGCCAGCAGTGTTGGAGCGGGGGGCACCGGGGAGCTGTTTTTT.

The CDR3 protein is CASRGETGKSYEQYF. CDR3 nucleotide sequence: TGTGCCAGCAGGGGGGAGACAGGGAAATCCTACGAGCAGTACTTC. This rearrangement joins TRBV28 to TRBJ2-7, with 7 nucleotides matching TRBD1. Trimming cost V 6 bases and J 1 base; bases outside gene matches: 9. Germline assignment: CDR1 MDHEN and CDR2 SYDVKM. The CDR3 length is 15 residues. Full variable domain (rest looked up from reference TRBV28 and TRBJ2-7): DVKVTQSSRYLVKRTGEKVFLECVQDMDHENMFWYRQDPGLGLRLIYFSYDVKMKEKGDIPEGYSVSREKKERFSLILESASTNQTSMYLCASRGETGKSYEQYFGPGTRLTVT.

V and J are TRBV7-2 and TRBJ1-1, with D perhaps matching TRBD1 (5 bases). The CDR3 consists of 12 residues. Trimming left V 1 base short and J 11 bases short, with 11 bases between. Germline CDR1 is SGHTA and CDR2 is FQGNSA. The CDR3 sequence: CASSLGGVGAFF. In nucleotides, the CDR3 is TGTGCCAGCAGCTTAGGGGGGGTAGGGGCTTTCTTT.

The chain carries TRBV12-5 and TRBJ1-5, with 8 bases lining up with TRBD1. The germline V gene has CDR1 LGHNT and CDR2 FRNRAP. The CDR3 is 16 amino acids. Unmatched junction bases numbered 8, after V lost 6 bases and J lost 1 base. The DNA for the CDR3 is TGTGCTAGTGGCCCTGGACAGGGCCAAAGCAATCAGCCCCAGCATTTT. This encodes CASGPGQGQSNQPQHF.

There are a few counts of this clone. The chain employs TRBV5-6 and TRBJ2-1; the D is unclear. Germline loops: CDR1 SGHDT, CDR2 YYEEEE. The CDR3 contains 15 residues. Trimming took off 3 bases at V and 0 bases at J, with 10 bases between the two ends. CDR3 bases: TGTGCCAGCAGCTCCCCCCTTAGCTCCTACAATGAGCAGTTCTTC. This codes for CASSSPLSSYNEQFF.

CDR3 sequence reads: CASSLRAGQETQYF. The CDR3 nucleotides read TGTGCCAGCAGTTTACGTGCGGGACAAGAGACCCAGTACTTC. The chain carries TRBV28 and TRBJ2-5; a weak D match, TRBD2 (6 bases). There are 14 residues in the CDR3. The germline V gene encodes CDR1 MDHEN and CDR2 SYDVKM. Trimming cost V 2 bases and J 2 bases, with 9 bases left between them.

The chain recombines TRBV5-1 with TRBJ2-3, with no clear D. V was trimmed by 1 base and J by 2 bases, leaving 11 bases between them. The CDR3 runs 15 residues. Per the germline V gene, CDR1 is SGHRS and CDR2 is YFSETQ. The DNA of the CDR3 is TGCGCCAGCAGCTTGTTAGGCGGATACACAGATACGCAGTATTTT. Translated: CASSLLGGYTDTQYF.

The chain joins TRBV6-1 to TRBJ2-1; 7 bases line up with TRBD2. Germline-derived CDR1 and CDR2 are MNHNS and SASEGT. The CDR3 loop spans 13 amino acids. J lost 7 bases, V lost 2 bases, and 2 bases had no gene match. CDR3 sequence reads: CASSESGGNEQFF. For the CDR3, the DNA is TGTGCCAGCAGTGAATCCGGGGGGAATGAGCAGTTCTTC.

The chain couples TRBV2 to TRBJ2-5; 10 positions match TRBD1. This CDR3 is 14 amino acids long. The germline V gene has CDR1 SNHLY and CDR2 FYNNEI. The V and J ends lost 6 bases and 7 bases, in that order; junction bases with no gene match: 8. In DNA form, the CDR3 reads TGTGCCAGCAGCGTAGACAGGGGGCTTGGGACCCAGTACTTC. Residues: CASSVDRGLGTQYF.

The V gene is TRBV29-1, the J gene TRBJ2-4, with no clear D. Germline assignment: CDR1 SQVTM and CDR2 ANQGSEA. V shed 6 bases and J shed 0 bases, with 3 bases lying between them. The CDR3 totals 11 residues. The CDR3 sequence is CSVAAKNIQYF. As DNA, the CDR3 is TGCAGCGTGGCAGCCAAAAACATTCAGTACTTC.

This clone was recorded once. The chain recombines TRBV19 with TRBJ2-7, with 9 bases identical to TRBD1. Germline V gene lookup returns CDR1 LNHDA and CDR2 SQIVND (reference sequence). The CDR3 totals 13 residues. J lost 7 bases, V lost 4 bases, and 5 bases had no gene match. The CDR3 region is CASSTRQGGEQYF. The CDR3 DNA reads as TGTGCCAGTAGTACCCGACAGGGGGGGGAGCAGTACTTC.

The chain links TRBV5-1 to TRBJ2-1; 8 bases match TRBD2. Germline CDR1 reads SGHRS; CDR2 reads YFSETQ. V lost 1 base to trimming and J lost 3 bases; unmatched junction nucleotides: 3. CDR3 length: 15 amino acids. The CDR3: CASSLSSGLYNEQFF. Written as DNA, the CDR3 is TGCGCCAGCAGCTTGTCTAGCGGGCTCTACAATGAGCAGTTCTTC. Full variable domain (remainder filled in from reference TRBV5-1 and TRBJ2-1): KAGVTQTPRYLIKTRGQQVTLSCSPISGHRSVSWYQQTPGQGLQFLFEYFSETQRNKGNFPGRFSGRQFSNSRSEMNVSTLELGDSALYLCASSLSSGLYNEQFFGPGTRLTVL.